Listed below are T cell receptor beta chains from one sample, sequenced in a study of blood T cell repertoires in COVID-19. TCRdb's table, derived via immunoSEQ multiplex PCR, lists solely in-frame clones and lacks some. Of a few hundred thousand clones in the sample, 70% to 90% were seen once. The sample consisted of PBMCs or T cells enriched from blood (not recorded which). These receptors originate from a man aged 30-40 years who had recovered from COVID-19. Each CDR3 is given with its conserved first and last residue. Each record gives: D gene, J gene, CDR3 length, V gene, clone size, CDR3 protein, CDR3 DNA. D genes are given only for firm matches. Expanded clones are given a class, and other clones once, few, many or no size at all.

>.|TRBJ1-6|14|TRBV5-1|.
CASSFPGGHSPLHF
TGCGCCAGCAGCTTCCCGGGGGGGCATTCACCCCTCCACTTT
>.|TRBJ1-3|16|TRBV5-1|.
CASSFTNRAAGNTIYF
TGCGCCAGCAGCTTCACAAACAGGGCCGCTGGAAACACCATATATTTT
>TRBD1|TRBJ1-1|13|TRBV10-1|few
CASSGRQGTEAFF
TGCGCCAGCAGTGGTCGACAGGGCACTGAAGCTTTCTTT
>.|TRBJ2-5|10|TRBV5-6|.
CASPGETQYF
TGTGCCAGCCCCGGGGAGACCCAGTACTTC
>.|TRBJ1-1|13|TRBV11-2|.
CASSLAHKRGAFF
TGTGCCAGCAGCTTAGCACACAAAAGGGGAGCTTTCTTT
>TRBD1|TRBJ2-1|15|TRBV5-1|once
CASSTGTVSYNEQFF
TGCGCCAGCAGCACCGGGACAGTTTCCTACAATGAGCAGTTCTTC
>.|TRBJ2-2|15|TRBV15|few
CATSLGQLNTGELFF
TGTGCCACCAGCCTAGGACAGCTAAACACCGGGGAGCTGTTTTTT
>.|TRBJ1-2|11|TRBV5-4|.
CASSLAGGYTF
TGTGCCAGCAGCTTGGCGGGAGGCTACACCTTC
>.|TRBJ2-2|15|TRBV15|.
CATSLGAGLTGELFF
TGTGCCACCAGCCTGGGGGCAGGGCTGACCGGGGAGCTGTTTTTT
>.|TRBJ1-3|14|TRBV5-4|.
CASSSQDSGNTIYF
TGTGCCAGCAGCTCACAGGACTCTGGAAACACCATATATTTT